The clone carrying this T cell receptor (beta chain) was seen at least ten times. This record comes from a study of human T cells and chemical hapten exposure. The CDR3 contains 15 residues. The V end was cut by 2 bases, the J end by 2 bases, with 11 bases between. Germline V CDR1 and CDR2: SGHTA, FQGNSA. Regarding time point: patch test 3, about 24 weeks after DPC sensitization. The sample's treatment: therapeutic diphenylcyclopropenone sensitization with weekly scalp DPC. One entry per CDR3 protein results from TCRdb running MiXCR on the RACE reads. The sample holds some 64,000 distinct CDR3 sequences, 11% seen once.

Sequencing was performed on whole blood, taken in connection with sensitization to the hapten diphenylcyclopropenone (DPC). The sequence came from a woman in her 30s with alopecia areata. Some clones in this sample may be carry-over from other donors' samples. This chain connects TRBV7-2 to TRBJ2-3; D gene uncertain. DNA for the CDR3: TGTGCCAGCAGCTTAAACGGCCATCCCACAGATACGCAGTATTTT. Its translation is CASSLNGHPTDTQYF.